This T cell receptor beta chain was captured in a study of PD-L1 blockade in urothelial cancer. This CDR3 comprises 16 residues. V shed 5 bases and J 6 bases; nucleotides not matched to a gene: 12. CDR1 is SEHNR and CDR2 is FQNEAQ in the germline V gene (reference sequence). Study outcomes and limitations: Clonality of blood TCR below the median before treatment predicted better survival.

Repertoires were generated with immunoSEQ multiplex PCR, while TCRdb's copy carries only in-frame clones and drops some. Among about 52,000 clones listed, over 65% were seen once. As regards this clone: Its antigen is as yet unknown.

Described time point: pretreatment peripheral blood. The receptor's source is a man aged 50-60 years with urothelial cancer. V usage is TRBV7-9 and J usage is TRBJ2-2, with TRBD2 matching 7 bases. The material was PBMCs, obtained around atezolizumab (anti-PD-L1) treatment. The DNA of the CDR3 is TGTGCCAGCAGCGGGCGACCGGGGGGAGTCGCCGGGGAGCTGTTTTTT. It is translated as CASSGRPGGVAGELFF.